The present TCR beta chain was sequenced within a study of PD-L1 blockade in urothelial cancer. Sequenced by immunoSEQ multiplex PCR; TCRdb stores in-frame clones only, minus some. This sample has around 82,000 clones, with around 83% found just once. This clone turned up a few times. Regarding time point: pretreatment peripheral blood. The TCR sequence derives from a man between 60 and 75 years old with urothelial cancer. The input for sequencing was PBMCs, taken around atezolizumab (anti-PD-L1) treatment.

The CDR3 protein is CASSIDPGLSTDTQYF. CDR3 nucleotide sequence: TGTGCCAGTAGTATAGATCCGGGACTGAGCACAGATACGCAGTATTTT. The gene calls are TRBV19 and TRBJ2-3; maybe TRBD2 (6 bases). The CDR3 is 16 amino acids. Germline assignment: CDR1 LNHDA and CDR2 SQIVND (reference sequence). V was trimmed by 0 bases and J by 0 bases, leaving 10 bases between them.